The rows below give T cell receptor beta chains drawn from one sample of a study of glioma-infiltrating T cells after dendritic cell vaccination. The repertoire was sequenced with immunoSEQ multiplex PCR; TCRdb's copy has only in-frame clones and lacks some. The table shows 80,000 to 95,000 clones, with around 85% occurring only once. The material sequenced was blood, taken before dendritic cell vaccination. These receptors originate from a human donor with glioblastoma. Each CDR3 is given with its conserved first and last residue. A D gene is named only where the DNA matches it firmly. Clone size appears in some rows only: once, few, many, or a class for an expanded clone.

>.|TRBJ1-4|.|TRBV15
TGTGCCACCAGCAGAGGAACAGCACCACGGGAAAAACTGTTTTTT
CATSRGTAPREKLFF
>.|TRBJ2-1|TRBD2|TRBV5-1
TGCGCCAGCAGCTTAACTAGCGCATTCTACAATGAGCAGTTCTTC
CASSLTSAFYNEQFF
>.|TRBJ2-1|TRBD2|TRBV7-9
TGTGCCAGCAGCTTACGCGGGGGTACCTACAATGAGCAGTTCTTC
CASSLRGGTYNEQFF
>.|TRBJ2-7|.|TRBV10-3
TGTGCCATCAGTGAAACTCCGGGGGAGCAGTACTTC
CAISETPGEQYF
>.|TRBJ1-2|.|TRBV11-3
TGTGCCAGCAGCCCTCGTGAGTCGTACTATGGCTACACCTTC
CASSPRESYYGYTF
>once|TRBJ1-4|.|TRBV25-1
TGTGCCAGCGGAATCGCAGGACAGAGTGCAACTAATGAAAAACTGTTTTTT
CASGIAGQSATNEKLFF
>once|TRBJ2-7|TRBD1|TRBV7-8
TGTGCCAGCAGCCGACTCCGGGACAGGGCCTACGAGCAGTACTTC
CASSRLRDRAYEQYF
>.|TRBJ1-2|.|TRBV9
TGTGCCAGCAGCTTAGGGGGGGGGAGATTCGCTAACTATGGCTACACCTTC
CASSLGGGRFANYGYTF
>few|TRBJ1-3|.|TRBV6-1
TGTGCCACCGGCCGGGTATATGGAAACACCATATATTTT
CATGRVYGNTIYF
>.|TRBJ1-3|TRBD1|TRBV2
TGTGCCAGCAGGGGGGACAGCCGCTCTGGAAACACCATATATTTT
CASRGDSRSGNTIYF
>.|TRBJ2-3|TRBD2|TRBV13
TGTGCCAGCAGCTTCGGCGGGGGAACGACAGATACGCAGTATTTT
CASSFGGGTTDTQYF
>.|TRBJ2-7|.|TRBV13
TGTGCCAGCAGCTCTGGGGCCTCCTACGAGCAGTACTTC
CASSSGASYEQYF
>.|TRBJ1-1|.|TRBV6-1
TGTGCCAGCAGTCGGGACACTTTGAACACTGAAGCTTTCTTT
CASSRDTLNTEAFF
>.|TRBJ2-1|.|TRBV19
TGTGCCAGTAGTATCGGGCAGGGCTATAGCTTCTACAATGAGCAGTTCTTC
CASSIGQGYSFYNEQFF
>.|TRBJ1-5|TRBD1|TRBV4-3
TGCGCCAGCAGCCAAGAGGGACAGCACAATCAGCCCCAGCATTTT
CASSQEGQHNQPQHF
>.|TRBJ2-3|.|TRBV21-1
TGTGCCAGCAGTGGGGGTTGTCGCGGGGGGTGGTCAGATACGCAGTATTTT
CASSGGCRGGWSDTQYF
>.|TRBJ1-3|TRBD1|TRBV19
TGTGCCAGTAGTAATCGGACAGGGGCTGGAAACACCATATATTTT
CASSNRTGAGNTIYF
>.|TRBJ2-3|TRBD2|TRBV9
TGTGCCAGCAGCCCGTCGACTAGCGGCACAGATACGCAGTATTTT
CASSPSTSGTDTQYF
>.|TRBJ2-7|.|TRBV7-7
TGTGCTAGCAGCTTTGAGGCGGGCCCGCCCTACGAGCAGTACTTC
CASSFEAGPPYEQYF
>.|TRBJ1-4|TRBD1|TRBV6-6
TGTGCCAGCAGTTACGGGACAGGGGGTGAAAAACTGTTTTTT
CASSYGTGGEKLFF
>.|TRBJ2-7|.|TRBV4-2
TGTGCCAGCAGCCAAGCGCAAGCGCACTACGAGCAGTACTTC
CASSQAQAHYEQYF
>.|TRBJ1-3|.|TRBV11-3
TGTGCCAGCAGCACCCCCGAGAGCTCTGGAAACACCATATATTTT
CASSTPESSGNTIYF
>few|TRBJ2-1|.|TRBV20-1
TGCAGTGCTGGGGAGTACGATGAGCAGTTCTTC
CSAGEYDEQFF
>.|TRBJ2-7|.|TRBV7-6
TGTGCCAGCAGCCGCCTGAGCACCGAGCAGTACTTC
CASSRLSTEQYF
>once|TRBJ2-2|.|TRBV6-5
TGTGCCAGCAGTCGGGGAAGGTCGAACACCGGGGAGCTGTTTTTT
CASSRGRSNTGELFF
>.|TRBJ2-7|TRBD1|TRBV4-1
TGCGCCAGCAGCCACCTGGGCCCCCAGGGGGCCTACGAGCAGTACTTC
CASSHLGPQGAYEQYF
>.|TRBJ2-7|TRBD1|TRBV6-5
TGTGCCAGCAGTTCGACAGGGGACGAGCAGTACTTC
CASSSTGDEQYF
>.|TRBJ1-5|TRBD1|TRBV19
TGTGCCAGTAGTATTGACAGGGGTCAGCCCCAGCATTTT
CASSIDRGQPQHF
>.|TRBJ1-5|.|TRBV2
TGTGCCAGCAGTGCGGTTTATGGCAATCAGCCCCAGCATTTT
CASSAVYGNQPQHF
>.|TRBJ1-2|.|TRBV6-5
TGTGCCAGCAGTCCCCGGGAGGGATATGGCTACACCTTC
CASSPREGYGYTF
>.|TRBJ1-5|TRBD1|TRBV19
TGTGCCAGTAGTGTGGACAGGGCCAATCAGCCCCAGCATTTT
CASSVDRANQPQHF
>.|TRBJ1-2|.|TRBV30
TGTGCCTGGAGTCGACAGGAATTGGGGGGCTACACCTTC
CAWSRQELGGYTF
>.|TRBJ2-1|.|TRBV7-2
TGTGCCAGCAGCCTATTTCGGGAAGAGCAGTTCTTC
CASSLFREEQFF
>once|TRBJ1-5|.|TRBV7-2
TGTGCCAGCAGCTTAGCAGTCGGTTATAGCAATCAGCCCCAGCATTTT
CASSLAVGYSNQPQHF
>once|TRBJ1-5|.|TRBV5-1
TGCGCCAGCAGCCTAGGGCCGGGAGGCAATCAGCCCCAGCATTTT
CASSLGPGGNQPQHF
>.|TRBJ1-1|.|TRBV18
TGTGCCAGCTCACCAGGCTCAGGAAACACTGAAGCTTTCTTT
CASSPGSGNTEAFF
>.|TRBJ1-1|TRBD1|TRBV5-1
TGCGCCAGCAGGACCGGGACAGGGGGCACTGAAGCTTTCTTT
CASRTGTGGTEAFF
>once|TRBJ1-1|.|TRBV7-9
TGTGCCAGCAGTAGCGAAAGAAGGAGGACTGAAGCTTTCTTT
CASSSERRRTEAFF
>.|TRBJ2-1|.|TRBV20-1
TGCAGTGCTAGTCTAAATGAGCAGTTCTTC
CSASLNEQFF
>.|TRBJ2-6|.|TRBV27
TGTGCCAGCAGTCATCTTACCGGACAGTATGGGGCCAACGTCCTGACTTTC
CASSHLTGQYGANVLTF
>.|TRBJ2-3|.|TRBV5-6
TGTGCCAGCAGCTTGCGGGGTGCGGATACGCAGTATTTT
CASSLRGADTQYF
>.|TRBJ1-4|.|TRBV4-1
TGCGCCAGCAGCCAAGGAGGGCGTCGTAATGAAAAACTGTTTTTT
CASSQGGRRNEKLFF
>.|TRBJ2-7|TRBD1|TRBV6-5
TGTGCCAGCAGTTATGTGACAGGGGGCTTGGAGCAGTACTTC
CASSYVTGGLEQYF
>.|TRBJ2-3|TRBD1|TRBV5-8
TGTGCCAGCAGCGTGGGACAGTCTAGCACAGATACGCAGTATTTT
CASSVGQSSTDTQYF
>.|TRBJ2-2|.|TRBV5-6
TGTGCCAGCAGCTGGGAGCGGGCGGCGAACACCGGGGAGCTGTTTTTT
CASSWERAANTGELFF
>.|TRBJ1-2|TRBD1|TRBV7-9
TGTGCCAGCAGCTTAGAGGGACAGGGCTACTATGGCTACACCTTC
CASSLEGQGYYGYTF
>.|TRBJ1-1|TRBD1|TRBV6-6
TGTGCCAGCAGTTTTACGACAGGGAGAACTGAAGCTTTCTTT
CASSFTTGRTEAFF
>.|TRBJ1-5|.|TRBV7-8
TGTGCCAGCAGCCAGCGGGACCTGGACCCTATAAGCAATCAGCCCCAGCATTTT
CASSQRDLDPISNQPQHF
>.|TRBJ2-5|TRBD2|TRBV11-2
TGTGCCAGCAGCCGGGGGGTCCTCCTTAGAGAGACCCAGTACTTC
CASSRGVLLRETQYF
>many|TRBJ2-7|TRBD1|TRBV18
TGTGCCAGCTCACCACTTCCAACAGGGGGGCATGAGCAGTACTTC
CASSPLPTGGHEQYF
>.|TRBJ2-2|.|TRBV27
TGTGCCAGCAGTGGAGGGCCGTACACCGGGGAGCTGTTTTTT
CASSGGPYTGELFF
>.|TRBJ2-7|.|TRBV4-3
TGCGCCAGCAGCCAAGATCTGGCTAGCGTACACTACGAGCAGTACTTC
CASSQDLASVHYEQYF